This passage covers 21 T cell receptor beta chains from one sample sequenced in a study of cytomegalovirus exposure and HLA in healthy donors. Libraries were prepared by immunoSEQ multiplex PCR; TCRdb keeps only in-frame clonotypes and omits some of them. The sample has 200,000 to 300,000 clones, around 87% seen once. The sample consisted of PBMCs. The receptor source for this set is a man between 18 and 35 years old in good health and CMV-seronegative.

V gene TRBV5-1 combines with J gene TRBJ1-2, with D possibly being TRBD1 (6 bases). Looked up from germline, CDR1 is SGHRS and CDR2 is YFSETQ. The CDR3 runs to 14 residues. V gave up 0 bases and J gave up 3 bases, with 9 bases separating them. The CDR3 loop is CASSLEPGDYGYTF. CDR3 bases: TGCGCCAGCAGCTTGGAACCAGGGGACTATGGCTACACCTTC.

V and J are TRBV19 and TRBJ1-2; 7 positions match TRBD1. The germline CDR1 and CDR2 sequences are LNHDA and SQIVND (reference sequence). This CDR3 is 14 amino acids long. J gave up 5 bases and V 3 bases, and 6 bases lay outside the gene matches. The CDR3: CASSMTGTVYGYTF. In nucleotides, the CDR3 is TGTGCCAGTAGTATGACAGGGACAGTTTATGGCTACACCTTC.

The chain links TRBV2 to TRBJ2-5; possible D gene TRBD2, 6 bases. Trimming shortened V by 2 bases and J by 1 base, and 11 bases separated the two germline ends. This CDR3 is built from 15 residues. Germline values: CDR1 SNHLY, CDR2 FYNNEI. CDR3 nucleotides: TGTGCCAGCAGTGAATTAGGAGGGGCCCAAGAGACCCAGTACTTC. It codes for CASSELGGAQETQYF.

CDR3 DNA: TGTGCCAGCAGCTCAGAACAGGGGTCCAACGAGCAGTACTTC. Translating gives CASSSEQGSNEQYF. V and J are TRBV5-6 and TRBJ2-7, with TRBD1 matching over 7 bases. Germline CDR1 and CDR2: SGHDT and YYEEEE. The CDR3 consists of 14 residues. J was trimmed by 5 bases and V by 3 bases; bases with no gene match: 8.

This chain links TRBV4-3 with TRBJ1-2; TRBD1 is a possible D gene (6 bases). V was pared by 0 bases and J by 8 bases, with 25 bases between. Germline CDR1 reads LGHNA; CDR2 reads YSLEER. The CDR3 spans 18 residues. DNA of the CDR3: TGCGCCAGCAGCCAAGAGCGTGCCAGAGGCGGGGGGGGCCGGGGCTACACCTTC. Translating it yields CASSQERARGGGGRGYTF.

V usage is TRBV5-1 and J usage is TRBJ1-1; D gene unclear. Deletions cut 0 bases from V and 1 base from J, with 7 bases between. The CDR3 runs to 14 residues. From germline, CDR1 is SGHRS and CDR2 YFSETQ. CDR3 region: CASSLVESNTEAFF. The CDR3 DNA is TGCGCCAGCAGCTTGGTCGAGTCGAACACTGAAGCTTTCTTT.

This clone showed up just a few times. The chain uses TRBV5-1 and TRBJ2-5, with 8 positions matching TRBD2. The CDR3 has 14 residues. CDR1 SGHRS and CDR2 YFSETQ come from the germline V gene. The J segment lost 5 bases and the V segment lost 1 base, leaving 4 bases of the junction unmatched. The CDR3 region has the DNA TGCGCCAGCAGCTTGAACGGGGGGGCCGAGACCCAGTACTTC. Encoded protein: CASSLNGGAETQYF.

The chain's CDR3 is CASSRGWDYSYEQYF. The CDR3 DNA is TGCGCCAGCAGCCGGGGTTGGGACTACTCCTACGAGCAGTACTTC. The rearrangement uses TRBV4-3 and TRBJ2-7; 7 positions agree with TRBD2. The CDR3 runs 15 residues. Germline CDR1 and CDR2: LGHNA and YSLEER. J lost 0 bases, V lost 4 bases, and 6 bases had no gene match.

This clone was seen once. The same CDR3 is also encoded by other DNA sequences in this sample. The chain links TRBV4-3 to TRBJ1-1; tentatively, D is TRBD1 (6 bases). The germline CDR1 and CDR2 sequences are LGHNA and YSLEER. The CDR3 spans 13 residues. V gave up 3 bases and J gave up 1 base, with 6 bases separating them. The CDR3 loop is CASSQDRNTEAFF. The CDR3 DNA follows: TGCGCCAGCAGCCAGGACAGGAACACTGAAGCTTTCTTT.

The genes are TRBV28 and TRBJ2-6; D gene uncertain. Germline CDR1 is MDHEN and CDR2 is SYDVKM. This CDR3 has 14 amino acids. Trimming removed 5 bases from V and 2 bases from J, with 7 bases in between. CDR3 amino acids: CASSHSAGANVLTF. The CDR3 nucleotides are TGTGCCAGCAGTCACTCGGCTGGGGCCAACGTCCTGACTTTC.

The chain couples TRBV28 to TRBJ2-1; tentatively, D is TRBD1 (6 bases). The ends were cut back, 6 bases at V and 5 bases at J, with 11 bases in the middle. CDR3 size: 13 residues. Germline V gene lookup returns CDR1 MDHEN and CDR2 SYDVKM. CDR3 region: CASSHRAHNEQFF. In DNA form, the CDR3 reads TGTGCCAGCAGCCACAGGGCCCACAATGAGCAGTTCTTC.

The chain employs TRBV27 and TRBJ1-1; 9 bases agree with TRBD1. The CDR3 consists of 13 residues. V shed 5 bases and J 6 bases; nucleotides not matched to a gene: 4. The germline CDR1 and CDR2 sequences are MNHEY and SMNVEV (reference sequence). The CDR3 reads CASSGQGLPEAFF. CDR3 sequence (DNA): TGTGCCAGCAGTGGACAGGGGTTACCTGAAGCTTTCTTT.

The chain couples TRBV6-6 to TRBJ1-5, with D tentatively TRBD1 (5 bases). CDR1 and CDR2 (germline): MNHNY, SVGAGI (reference sequence). The CDR3 runs to 16 residues. V lost 8 bases to trimming and J lost 5 bases, with 22 bases between them. The CDR3 protein is CASGQDRDHVDQPQHF. The DNA for the CDR3 is TGTGCCAGCGGTCAAGACAGAGACCACGTAGATCAGCCCCAGCATTTT.

V is TRBV6-1 and J is TRBJ2-7; tentative D call: TRBD1 (5 bases). CDR3 length: 14 amino acids. Germline CDR1 and CDR2: MNHNS and SASEGT. V was cut by 6 bases and J by 2 bases, with 14 bases left in between. The CDR3 DNA reads as TGTGCCAGCAGAAAGGACATGGAAACCTACGAGCAGTACTTC. Protein: CASRKDMETYEQYF.

The chain links TRBV28 to TRBJ1-5; D ambiguous. The V end was cut by 3 bases, the J end by 4 bases, with 7 bases between. Germline V gene data show CDR1 as MDHEN and CDR2 as SYDVKM. This CDR3 has 13 amino acids. The CDR3 DNA follows: TGTGCCAGCAGTTTCCCCTCGAATCAGCCCCAGCATTTT. Amino acid sequence: CASSFPSNQPQHF.

This clone was counted many times. Other DNA sequences in this specimen translate into the identical CDR3. This sequence joins TRBV9 and TRBJ2-1, with 8 positions matching TRBD2. V lost 0 bases and J lost 8; bases outside the gene matches: 7. The CDR3 loop spans 15 amino acids. Germline CDR1 reads SGDLS; CDR2 reads YYNGEE. CDR3 sequence (DNA): TGTGCCAGCAGCGTAGCGGGAGGGCCTCTGGATGAGCAGTTCTTC. It specifies CASSVAGGPLDEQFF. Variable domain in full (rest from reference TRBV9 and TRBJ2-1): DSGVTQTPKHLITATGQRVTLRCSPRSGDLSVYWYQQSLDQGLQFLIQYYNGEERAKGNILERFSAQQFPDLHSELNLSSLELGDSALYFCASSVAGGPLDEQFFGPGTRLTVL.

This chain connects TRBV7-9 to TRBJ2-5, with TRBD2 matching over 7 bases. Germline V CDR1 and CDR2: SEHNR, FQNEAQ (reference sequence). With 1 base clipped from V and 10 bases from J, the junction kept 0 bases outside the gene matches. The CDR3 has 11 amino acids. CDR3 in amino acids: CASSLGGSQYF. For the CDR3, the DNA is TGTGCCAGCAGCTTAGGCGGGAGCCAGTACTTC.

This clone was seen a handful of times. The chain couples TRBV2 to TRBJ2-1, with a weak D call TRBD2 (6 bases). Trimming removed 7 bases from V and 9 bases from J, with 22 bases in between. Per the germline V gene, CDR1 is SNHLY and CDR2 is FYNNEI. CDR3 length: 15 amino acids. The CDR3 here is CASKVVKGGVGEQFF. The CDR3 DNA sequence: TGTGCCAGCAAAGTGGTCAAGGGCGGGGTCGGTGAGCAGTTCTTC. The full variable domain, rest sourced from reference TRBV2 and TRBJ2-1, is EPEVTQTPSHQVTQMGQEVILRCVPISNHLYFYWYRQILGQKVEFLVSFYNNEISEKSEIFDDQFSVERPDGSNFTLKIRSTKLEDSAMYFCASKVVKGGVGEQFFGPGTRLTVL.

The V and J genes are TRBV4-2 and TRBJ1-5; D is unclear. The CDR3 is 13 amino acids. The V end was cut by 0 bases, the J end by 4 bases, with 4 bases between. Looked up from germline, CDR1 is LGHNA and CDR2 is YNFKEQ. The CDR3 DNA sequence: TGTGCCAGCAGCCAAGAACTTAATCAGCCCCAGCATTTT. Protein product: CASSQELNQPQHF.

The rearrangement uses TRBV14 and TRBJ2-2, with 8 bases that match TRBD1. V gave up 4 bases and J gave up 5 bases; unmatched junction bases: 3. From germline, CDR1 is SGHDN and CDR2 FVKESK. The CDR3 loop spans 14 amino acids. The CDR3 protein is CASSPRTGTGELFF. CDR3 bases: TGTGCCAGCAGCCCCCGGACAGGGACCGGGGAGCTGTTTTTT. The entire variable domain, with the rest obtained from reference TRBV14 and TRBJ2-2, is as follows: EAGVTQFPSHSVIEKGQTVTLRCDPISGHDNLYWYRRVMGKEIKFLLHFVKESKQDESGMPNNRFLAERTGGTYSTLKVQPAELEDSGVYFCASSPRTGTGELFFGEGSRLTVL.

This chain joins TRBV5-1 and TRBJ2-7, with 8 bases identical to TRBD2. Germline CDR1 reads SGHRS; CDR2 reads YFSETQ. The CDR3 extends over 16 amino acids. J was trimmed by 6 bases and V by 6 bases; bases with no gene match: 17. The DNA of the CDR3 is TGCGCCAGCATGAGGGAAAGCGGGAGCGCTCTTGGCGAGCAGTACTTC. Amino acid sequence: CASMRESGSALGEQYF. The variable domain in full, completed from reference TRBV5-1 and TRBJ2-7, reads KAGVTQTPRYLIKTRGQQVTLSCSPISGHRSVSWYQQTPGQGLQFLFEYFSETQRNKGNFPGRFSGRQFSNSRSEMNVSTLELGDSALYLCASMRESGSALGEQYFGPGTRLTVT.